Listed below are T cell receptor beta chains from one sample, sequenced in a study of blood T cell repertoires in COVID-19. TCRdb's copy holds only in-frame clones and misses some; the assay was immunoSEQ multiplex PCR. The table includes 320,000 or so clones, 75% to 90% detected once. The sequenced sample was PBMCs or T cells enriched from blood (not recorded which). The receptors originated from a man younger than 40 who had recovered from COVID-19. Both conserved end residues are part of each CDR3. The D gene is left open where the match is weak. Clone size is stated in some rows and not others, as once, few, many or a class when expanded.

v_call: TRBV27
j_call: TRBJ2-3
clone_size: NA
d_call: TRBD2
cdr3_nt: TGTGCCAGCAGGGGACTAGCGGGGACAGGAGATACGCAGTATTTT
cdr3_aa: CASRGLAGTGDTQYF

v_call: TRBV28
j_call: TRBJ2-1
clone_size: NA
d_call: TRBD1
cdr3_nt: TGTGCCAGCATAAGACAGGGTCTCGTATACAATGAGCAGTTCTTC
cdr3_aa: CASIRQGLVYNEQFF

v_call: TRBV5-8
j_call: TRBJ1-6
clone_size: NA
d_call: NA
cdr3_nt: TGTGCCAGCAGCTTCCCCCTGCAGCCGGGGAATTCACCCCTCCACTTT
cdr3_aa: CASSFPLQPGNSPLHF

v_call: TRBV28
j_call: TRBJ2-7
clone_size: NA
d_call: NA
cdr3_nt: TGTGCCAGCAGTTATGGGCCAGATCCCTACGAGCAGTACTTC
cdr3_aa: CASSYGPDPYEQYF

v_call: TRBV5-6
j_call: TRBJ1-5
clone_size: once
d_call: NA
cdr3_nt: TGTGCCAGCAGCTCAGCAGGGGCGTCCAGCAATCAGCCCCAGCATTTT
cdr3_aa: CASSSAGASSNQPQHF

v_call: TRBV5-6
j_call: TRBJ2-7
clone_size: NA
d_call: NA
cdr3_nt: TGTGCCAGCAGCTTGGGACAGAGCTCCTACGAGCAGTACTTC
cdr3_aa: CASSLGQSSYEQYF

v_call: TRBV6-5
j_call: TRBJ2-7
clone_size: NA
d_call: TRBD1
cdr3_nt: TGTGCCAGCAGTTACTCGAGACAGGGGGCTAACGAGCAGTACTTC
cdr3_aa: CASSYSRQGANEQYF

v_call: TRBV19
j_call: TRBJ2-7
clone_size: NA
d_call: TRBD2
cdr3_nt: TGTGCCAGTAGTTGGTCTAGCGGCCACTACGAGCAGTACTTC
cdr3_aa: CASSWSSGHYEQYF

v_call: TRBV5-4
j_call: TRBJ2-7
clone_size: once
d_call: NA
cdr3_nt: TGTGCCAGCAGCTTTCAGGGTAGCTCCTACGAGCAGTACTTC
cdr3_aa: CASSFQGSSYEQYF

v_call: TRBV19
j_call: TRBJ1-4
clone_size: NA
d_call: NA
cdr3_nt: TGTGCCAGTACTAGCTTAGACGGAGTTGGTGAAAAACTGTTTTTT
cdr3_aa: CASTSLDGVGEKLFF

v_call: TRBV14
j_call: TRBJ1-2
clone_size: NA
d_call: NA
cdr3_nt: TGTGCCAGCAGCCAAGATTGGGCGAGCTATGGCTACACCTTC
cdr3_aa: CASSQDWASYGYTF

v_call: TRBV3-1/TRBV3-2
j_call: TRBJ2-1
clone_size: NA
d_call: TRBD2
cdr3_nt: TGTGCCAGCAGCCAAGTCGGGGGGACCTACAATGAGCAGTTCTTC
cdr3_aa: CASSQVGGTYNEQFF

v_call: TRBV27
j_call: TRBJ1-5
clone_size: NA
d_call: NA
cdr3_nt: TGTGCCAGCAGTGTCCGGGCCGGGGGTCAGCCCCAGCATTTT
cdr3_aa: CASSVRAGGQPQHF

v_call: TRBV27
j_call: TRBJ1-1
clone_size: NA
d_call: NA
cdr3_nt: TGTGCCAGCAGCAGTGGTTTGACTGAAGCTTTCTTT
cdr3_aa: CASSSGLTEAFF

v_call: TRBV5-8
j_call: TRBJ1-4
clone_size: NA
d_call: TRBD1
cdr3_nt: TGTGCCAGCAGCCGTGAGGGACAGGGAACTAATGAAAAACTGTTTTTT
cdr3_aa: CASSREGQGTNEKLFF

v_call: TRBV18
j_call: TRBJ1-1
clone_size: NA
d_call: NA
cdr3_nt: TGTGCCAGCTCACCACCCTCCTACACTGAAGCTTTCTTT
cdr3_aa: CASSPPSYTEAFF

v_call: TRBV20-1
j_call: TRBJ2-7
clone_size: NA
d_call: NA
cdr3_nt: TGCAGTGCATCTATAGGGGGGCAGTACTTC
cdr3_aa: CSASIGGQYF

v_call: TRBV5-3
j_call: TRBJ2-7
clone_size: NA
d_call: TRBD1
cdr3_nt: TGTGCCAGAAGCCCGGGACAGATCTCCTACGAGCAGTACTTC
cdr3_aa: CARSPGQISYEQYF

v_call: TRBV7-8
j_call: TRBJ2-1
clone_size: NA
d_call: TRBD2
cdr3_nt: TGTGCCAGCAGCTTAGATAGCGGGGCGAAGGGCAATGAGCAGTTCTTC
cdr3_aa: CASSLDSGAKGNEQFF

v_call: TRBV18
j_call: TRBJ1-6
clone_size: NA
d_call: NA
cdr3_nt: TGTGCCAGCTCACCGGGACTGGTAAATTCACCCCTCCACTTT
cdr3_aa: CASSPGLVNSPLHF

v_call: TRBV13
j_call: TRBJ2-3
clone_size: NA
d_call: TRBD2
cdr3_nt: TGTGCCAGCAGCTTAGACCACGGTCTAGCGGGGGCCAAGGTGCAGTATTTT
cdr3_aa: CASSLDHGLAGAKVQYF

v_call: TRBV9
j_call: TRBJ1-2
clone_size: NA
d_call: TRBD1
cdr3_nt: TGTGCCAGCAGCGACAGAAGACAGGGACTCTATGGCTACACCTTC
cdr3_aa: CASSDRRQGLYGYTF

v_call: TRBV14
j_call: TRBJ2-5
clone_size: NA
d_call: NA
cdr3_nt: TGTGCCAGCAGCCAACCCAGATTAAAAGAGACCCAGTACTTC
cdr3_aa: CASSQPRLKETQYF

v_call: TRBV9
j_call: TRBJ2-1
clone_size: NA
d_call: NA
cdr3_nt: TGTGCCAGCAGCGTAGACCTCGGACTACCGCAGTTCTTC
cdr3_aa: CASSVDLGLPQFF

v_call: TRBV28
j_call: TRBJ1-1
clone_size: once
d_call: NA
cdr3_nt: TGTGCCAGCAGTTTATCACAGGGCTTGGGCACTGAAGCTTTCTTT
cdr3_aa: CASSLSQGLGTEAFF

v_call: TRBV5-1
j_call: TRBJ2-5
clone_size: NA
d_call: TRBD1
cdr3_nt: TGCGCCAGCAGCTTGGTGACTACAGGGGGCCAAGAGACCCAGTACTTC
cdr3_aa: CASSLVTTGGQETQYF

v_call: TRBV13
j_call: TRBJ1-4
clone_size: NA
d_call: NA
cdr3_nt: TGTGCCAGCAGCTTAGACAAAGAAAAACTGTTTTTT
cdr3_aa: CASSLDKEKLFF

v_call: TRBV27
j_call: TRBJ1-2
clone_size: NA
d_call: TRBD1
cdr3_nt: TGTGCCAGCAGTTTTGACAGGGGGCATACCTATGGCTACACCTTC
cdr3_aa: CASSFDRGHTYGYTF

v_call: TRBV9
j_call: TRBJ1-1
clone_size: NA
d_call: TRBD1
cdr3_nt: TGTGCCAGCAGCGTAGCATACAGGGGCACTGAAGCTTTCTTT
cdr3_aa: CASSVAYRGTEAFF

v_call: TRBV19
j_call: TRBJ1-2
clone_size: few
d_call: TRBD1
cdr3_nt: TGTGCCAGTAGTAGACAGGGGAGCGGCTACACCTTC
cdr3_aa: CASSRQGSGYTF

v_call: TRBV3-1/TRBV3-2
j_call: TRBJ2-7
clone_size: NA
d_call: NA
cdr3_nt: TGTGCCAGCAGCCAAGGGACAGCCAACTTCCCAGCCTACGAGCAGTACTTC
cdr3_aa: CASSQGTANFPAYEQYF

v_call: TRBV3-1/TRBV3-2
j_call: TRBJ2-7
clone_size: NA
d_call: NA
cdr3_nt: TGTGCCAGCAGCCAAGATGTGAGCGATCCGGTCTACGAGCAGTACTTC
cdr3_aa: CASSQDVSDPVYEQYF

v_call: TRBV5-1
j_call: TRBJ2-7
clone_size: NA
d_call: NA
cdr3_nt: TGCGCCAGCAGCTTCCCCCCCGGGGAGCAGTACTTC
cdr3_aa: CASSFPPGEQYF

v_call: TRBV3-1/TRBV3-2
j_call: TRBJ1-1
clone_size: once
d_call: NA
cdr3_nt: TGTGCCAGCAGCCACCTGGGCCTTTTAAAGAACACTGAAGCTTTCTTT
cdr3_aa: CASSHLGLLKNTEAFF

v_call: TRBV5-1
j_call: TRBJ2-7
clone_size: NA
d_call: TRBD1
cdr3_nt: TGCGCCAGCAGCCCGATCCGGACAGGCGCCGGATCCTACGAGCAGTACTTC
cdr3_aa: CASSPIRTGAGSYEQYF

v_call: TRBV7-9
j_call: TRBJ1-2
clone_size: NA
d_call: TRBD1
cdr3_nt: TGTGCCAGCAGTACAGGGGGCAATCTCTATGGCTACACCTTC
cdr3_aa: CASSTGGNLYGYTF

v_call: TRBV5-1
j_call: TRBJ2-1
clone_size: NA
d_call: NA
cdr3_nt: TGCGCCAGCAGCTTGGCCGAGTTTGCCTCCTACAATGAGCAGTTCTTC
cdr3_aa: CASSLAEFASYNEQFF

v_call: TRBV28
j_call: TRBJ1-6
clone_size: NA
d_call: NA
cdr3_nt: TGTGCCAGCAGTTTGGCAGGGGTGAATTCACCCCTCCACTTT
cdr3_aa: CASSLAGVNSPLHF

v_call: TRBV24-1
j_call: TRBJ2-3
clone_size: NA
d_call: NA
cdr3_nt: TGTGCCAGCAGCGGGGATACGCAGTATTTT
cdr3_aa: CASSGDTQYF

v_call: TRBV7-9
j_call: TRBJ2-1
clone_size: NA
d_call: NA
cdr3_nt: TGTGCCAGCAGCCCCACAGGCTTCAATGAGCAGTTCTTC
cdr3_aa: CASSPTGFNEQFF